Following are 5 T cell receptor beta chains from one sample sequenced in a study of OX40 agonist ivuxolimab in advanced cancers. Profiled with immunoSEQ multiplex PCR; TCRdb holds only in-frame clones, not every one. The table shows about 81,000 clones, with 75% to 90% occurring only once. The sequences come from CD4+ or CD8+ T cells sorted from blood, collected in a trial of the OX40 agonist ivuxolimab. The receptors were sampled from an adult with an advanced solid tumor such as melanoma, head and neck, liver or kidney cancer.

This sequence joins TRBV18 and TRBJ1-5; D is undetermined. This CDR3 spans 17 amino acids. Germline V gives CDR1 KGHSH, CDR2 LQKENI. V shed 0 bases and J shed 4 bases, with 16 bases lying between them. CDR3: CASSPPGSEAYNQPQHF. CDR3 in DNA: TGTGCCAGCTCACCACCGGGATCGGAAGCATATAATCAGCCCCAGCATTTT. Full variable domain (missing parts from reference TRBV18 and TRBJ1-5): NAGVMQNPRHLVRRRGQEARLRCSPMKGHSHVYWYRQLPEEGLKFMVYLQKENIIDESGMPKERFSAEFPKEGPSILRIQQVVRGDSAAYFCASSPPGSEAYNQPQHFGDGTRLSIL.

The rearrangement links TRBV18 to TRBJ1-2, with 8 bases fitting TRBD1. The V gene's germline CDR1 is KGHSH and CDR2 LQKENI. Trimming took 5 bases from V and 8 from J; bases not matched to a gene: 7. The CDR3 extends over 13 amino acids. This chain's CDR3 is CASSTQGARGYTF. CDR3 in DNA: TGTGCCAGCTCAACGCAGGGGGCGCGAGGCTACACCTTC. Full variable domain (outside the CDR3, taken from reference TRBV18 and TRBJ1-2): NAGVMQNPRHLVRRRGQEARLRCSPMKGHSHVYWYRQLPEEGLKFMVYLQKENIIDESGMPKERFSAEFPKEGPSILRIQQVVRGDSAAYFCASSTQGARGYTFGSGTRLTVV.

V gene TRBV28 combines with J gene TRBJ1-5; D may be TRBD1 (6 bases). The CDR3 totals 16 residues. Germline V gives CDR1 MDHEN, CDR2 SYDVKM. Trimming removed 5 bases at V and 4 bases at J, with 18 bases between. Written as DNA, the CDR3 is TGTGCCAGCAGTGATGACAGGTCTGGTAGAAATCAGCCCCAGCATTTT. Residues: CASSDDRSGRNQPQHF. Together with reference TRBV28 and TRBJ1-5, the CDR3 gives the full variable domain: DVKVTQSSRYLVKRTGEKVFLECVQDMDHENMFWYRQDPGLGLRLIYFSYDVKMKEKGDIPEGYSVSREKKERFSLILESASTNQTSMYLCASSDDRSGRNQPQHFGDGTRLSIL.

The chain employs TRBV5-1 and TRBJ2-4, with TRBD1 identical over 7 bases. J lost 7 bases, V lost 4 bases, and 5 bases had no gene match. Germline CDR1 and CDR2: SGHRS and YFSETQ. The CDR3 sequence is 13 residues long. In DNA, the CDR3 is TGCGCCAGCAGCCAGACAGGGACGAACATTCAGTACTTC. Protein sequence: CASSQTGTNIQYF.

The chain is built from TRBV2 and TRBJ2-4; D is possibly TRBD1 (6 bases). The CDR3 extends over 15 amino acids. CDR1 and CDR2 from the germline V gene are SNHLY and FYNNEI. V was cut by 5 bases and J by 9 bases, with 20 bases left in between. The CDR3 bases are TGTGCCAGCAGTCGCTCAGGGGTCTCACCGGGCATTCAGTACTTC. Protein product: CASSRSGVSPGIQYF.